These T cell receptor beta chains were read from a single sample in a study of cytomegalovirus exposure and HLA in healthy donors. Profiled with immunoSEQ multiplex PCR; TCRdb holds only in-frame clones, not every one. The data contain 150,000 to 200,000 clones, around four fifths of them singletons. The sample consisted of PBMCs. Source of these receptors: a man aged 18 to 35 in good health and CMV-seronegative. Both conserved end residues are part of each CDR3. Fields, in order: clone size, D gene, V gene, J gene, CDR3 protein, CDR3 DNA. The D gene is left open where the match is weak. Some rows have no size entry. The others give once, few or many, or a class for an expanded clone.

clone size: .; D gene: .; V gene: TRBV30; J gene: TRBJ1-2; CDR3 protein: CAFEDRPWGYTF; CDR3 DNA: TGTGCCTTCGAAGACAGGCCGTGGGGCTACACCTTC
clone size: .; D gene: TRBD2; V gene: TRBV5-4; J gene: TRBJ2-5; CDR3 protein: CASSWDGLAGETQYF; CDR3 DNA: TGTGCCAGCAGCTGGGACGGACTAGCCGGGGAGACCCAGTACTTC
clone size: .; D gene: TRBD1; V gene: TRBV29-1; J gene: TRBJ2-2; CDR3 protein: CSVWTGAKGELFF; CDR3 DNA: TGCAGCGTTTGGACAGGCGCGAAGGGGGAGCTGTTTTTT
clone size: .; D gene: TRBD2; V gene: TRBV28; J gene: TRBJ2-7; CDR3 protein: CASSLAPGLAVYEQYF; CDR3 DNA: TGTGCCAGCAGCCTTGCCCCGGGACTAGCGGTATACGAGCAGTACTTC
clone size: .; D gene: .; V gene: TRBV21-1; J gene: TRBJ1-3; CDR3 protein: CASSKDPTGERNTIYF; CDR3 DNA: TGTGCCAGCAGCAAAGACCCCACAGGGGAGAGAAACACCATATATTTT
clone size: .; D gene: TRBD1; V gene: TRBV11-2; J gene: TRBJ1-1; CDR3 protein: CASSQGQGRGTEAFF; CDR3 DNA: TGTGCCAGCAGCCAGGGACAGGGAAGAGGGACTGAAGCTTTCTTT
clone size: .; D gene: .; V gene: TRBV5-1; J gene: TRBJ2-1; CDR3 protein: CASSFQGGPQYNEQFF; CDR3 DNA: TGCGCCAGCAGCTTCCAGGGGGGCCCACAATACAATGAGCAGTTCTTC
clone size: .; D gene: TRBD2; V gene: TRBV14; J gene: TRBJ2-5; CDR3 protein: CASSQPLADQETQYF; CDR3 DNA: TGTGCCAGCAGCCAACCTCTAGCGGATCAAGAGACCCAGTACTTC
clone size: .; D gene: .; V gene: TRBV9; J gene: TRBJ2-5; CDR3 protein: CASSVASEVYQETQYF; CDR3 DNA: TGTGCCAGCAGCGTAGCTTCAGAAGTCTACCAAGAGACCCAGTACTTC
clone size: .; D gene: TRBD2; V gene: TRBV6-1; J gene: TRBJ2-7; CDR3 protein: CASSGTSYGYEQYF; CDR3 DNA: TGTGCCAGCAGTGGGACTAGCTACGGCTACGAGCAGTACTTC
clone size: .; D gene: TRBD1; V gene: TRBV10-3; J gene: TRBJ2-6; CDR3 protein: CAINSDREPGANVLTF; CDR3 DNA: TGTGCCATCAACTCGGACAGGGAACCTGGGGCCAACGTCCTGACTTTC
clone size: .; D gene: .; V gene: TRBV6-1; J gene: TRBJ2-3; CDR3 protein: CASQYREGDTQYF; CDR3 DNA: TGTGCCAGCCAATACAGGGAGGGAGATACGCAGTATTTT
clone size: .; D gene: .; V gene: TRBV6-5; J gene: TRBJ2-3; CDR3 protein: CASRTGANTQYF; CDR3 DNA: TGTGCCAGCAGGACAGGAGCTAATACGCAGTATTTT
clone size: .; D gene: .; V gene: TRBV30; J gene: TRBJ2-7; CDR3 protein: CAWSVNSYEQYF; CDR3 DNA: TGTGCCTGGAGTGTCAACTCCTACGAGCAGTACTTC
clone size: .; D gene: TRBD2; V gene: TRBV7-9; J gene: TRBJ2-1; CDR3 protein: CSSSQRPSGGYNEQFF; CDR3 DNA: TGTTCCAGCAGCCAGAGACCTAGCGGAGGTTACAATGAGCAGTTCTTC
clone size: once; D gene: TRBD1; V gene: TRBV27; J gene: TRBJ1-2; CDR3 protein: CASSRTGGRYGYTF; CDR3 DNA: TGTGCCAGCAGTCGGACAGGGGGGAGGTATGGCTACACCTTC
clone size: once; D gene: .; V gene: TRBV9; J gene: TRBJ1-5; CDR3 protein: CASSPEGGAHQPQHF; CDR3 DNA: TGTGCCAGCAGCCCCGAGGGAGGAGCGCATCAGCCCCAGCATTTT
clone size: .; D gene: .; V gene: TRBV7-9; J gene: TRBJ2-1; CDR3 protein: CASRVQGIREQFF; CDR3 DNA: TGTGCCAGCAGGGTACAGGGAATTCGGGAGCAGTTCTTC
clone size: .; D gene: .; V gene: TRBV7-9; J gene: TRBJ1-2; CDR3 protein: CASSPGTAELGYTF; CDR3 DNA: TGTGCCAGCAGCCCCGGGACTGCGGAGTTGGGCTACACCTTC
clone size: .; D gene: TRBD1; V gene: TRBV6-5; J gene: TRBJ1-1; CDR3 protein: CASSTGGEGAFF; CDR3 DNA: TGTGCCAGCAGCACAGGGGGGGAGGGAGCTTTCTTT
clone size: .; D gene: .; V gene: TRBV11-2; J gene: TRBJ2-5; CDR3 protein: CASSPPTEHQETQYF; CDR3 DNA: TGTGCCAGCAGCCCCCCGACAGAACACCAAGAGACCCAGTACTTC
clone size: .; D gene: .; V gene: TRBV7-8; J gene: TRBJ1-4; CDR3 protein: CASSLVAVATNEKLFF; CDR3 DNA: TGTGCCAGCAGCTTAGTGGCGGTTGCAACTAATGAAAAACTGTTTTTT
clone size: .; D gene: .; V gene: TRBV27; J gene: TRBJ1-1; CDR3 protein: CASSRVGGNTEAFF; CDR3 DNA: TGTGCCAGCAGCAGAGTCGGGGGGAACACTGAAGCTTTCTTT
clone size: .; D gene: .; V gene: TRBV6-6; J gene: TRBJ1-4; CDR3 protein: CASSKDTLDEKLFF; CDR3 DNA: TGTGCCAGCAGTAAGGACACCCTCGATGAAAAACTGTTTTTT
clone size: .; D gene: .; V gene: TRBV6-1; J gene: TRBJ2-2; CDR3 protein: CASSVWTISNTGELFF; CDR3 DNA: TGTGCCAGCAGTGTCTGGACAATTTCGAACACCGGGGAGCTGTTTTTT
clone size: medium-sized; D gene: .; V gene: TRBV4-2; J gene: TRBJ1-6; CDR3 protein: CASSPGIDNSPLHF; CDR3 DNA: TGTGCCAGCAGCCCAGGGATTGATAATTCACCCCTCCACTTT
clone size: .; D gene: .; V gene: TRBV5-5; J gene: TRBJ1-3; CDR3 protein: CASSLSPSDTIYF; CDR3 DNA: TGTGCCAGCAGCTTGAGCCCTTCGGACACCATATATTTT
clone size: .; D gene: .; V gene: TRBV11-2; J gene: TRBJ2-5; CDR3 protein: CASSPSGSQETQYF; CDR3 DNA: TGTGCCAGCAGCCCCTCCGGGAGTCAAGAGACCCAGTACTTC
clone size: once; D gene: TRBD1; V gene: TRBV10-3; J gene: TRBJ1-4; CDR3 protein: CATADRGNEKLFF; CDR3 DNA: TGTGCCACCGCGGACAGGGGCAATGAAAAACTGTTTTTT
clone size: .; D gene: TRBD1; V gene: TRBV6-5; J gene: TRBJ2-5; CDR3 protein: CASSYGWTGIETQYF; CDR3 DNA: TGTGCCAGCAGTTACGGATGGACAGGGATAGAGACCCAGTACTTC
clone size: .; D gene: TRBD1; V gene: TRBV30; J gene: TRBJ2-7; CDR3 protein: CAWSWDRSVYEQYF; CDR3 DNA: TGTGCCTGGAGTTGGGACAGATCCGTGTACGAGCAGTACTTC